This T cell receptor beta chain was recorded in a study of Ad26.COV2.S vaccination and SARS-CoV-2 variants. Trimming took off 3 bases at V and 0 bases at J, with 11 bases between the two ends. The CDR3 runs to 15 residues. Germline CDR1 LNHDA, CDR2 SQIVND (reference sequence). The study, taken as a whole, reports: Spike-specific CD8+ and CD4+ T cell responses reportedly showed substantial breadth after vaccination. Vaccinees and placebo recipients showed similar non-spike TCR breadth. The analyses of TCR breadth and depth may have understated the size of total T cell responses. The placebo group had lower spike-specific TCR breadth than the vaccine recipients did.

Profiling relied on immunoSEQ multiplex PCR, and the TCRdb table lists in-frame clones only, not all of them. The repertoire consists of about 98,000 clones, with around 80% occurring once and the leading ten covering about 18%. Comments on this clone: Antigen specificity is unknown.

The chain employs TRBV19 and TRBJ2-5; D may be TRBD1 (6 bases). This sequence originates from a human donor who had recovered from COVID-19. The sample consisted of peripheral blood, taken after recovery from COVID-19. CDR3 amino acids: CASSIEGENQETQYF. The CDR3 DNA reads as TGTGCCAGTAGTATTGAGGGGGAGAACCAAGAGACCCAGTACTTC.